This entry is about one T cell receptor beta chain. The CDR3 covers 13 residues. V lost 0 bases, J lost 6 bases, and 11 bases lay in between. Germline CDR1 GTSNPN, CDR2 SVGIG (reference sequence). The study drew participants aged about 18 to 90 years from approximately 25 US areas. The sample belongs to a study of blood T cell repertoires in COVID-19. In the authors' methods: Nucleated cell number was recorded as an estimate derived from reference gene primer amplification. The assay was immunoSEQ multiplex PCR, and TCRdb's table has in-frame clones only and misses some. V and J calls and clone size are given by that table; D and trimming were obtained from the DNA. The sample carries 300,000 to 450,000 clones, 85% to 90% recorded once.

The chain carries TRBV30 and TRBJ1-2, with D hard to call. The specimen was PBMCs or T cells enriched from blood (not recorded which). This receptor was identified in a man younger than 30 who had recovered from COVID-19. The CDR3 nucleotides read TGTGCCTGGAGTGTGTTGGGGAGGGATGGCTACACCTTC. Protein product: CAWSVLGRDGYTF.